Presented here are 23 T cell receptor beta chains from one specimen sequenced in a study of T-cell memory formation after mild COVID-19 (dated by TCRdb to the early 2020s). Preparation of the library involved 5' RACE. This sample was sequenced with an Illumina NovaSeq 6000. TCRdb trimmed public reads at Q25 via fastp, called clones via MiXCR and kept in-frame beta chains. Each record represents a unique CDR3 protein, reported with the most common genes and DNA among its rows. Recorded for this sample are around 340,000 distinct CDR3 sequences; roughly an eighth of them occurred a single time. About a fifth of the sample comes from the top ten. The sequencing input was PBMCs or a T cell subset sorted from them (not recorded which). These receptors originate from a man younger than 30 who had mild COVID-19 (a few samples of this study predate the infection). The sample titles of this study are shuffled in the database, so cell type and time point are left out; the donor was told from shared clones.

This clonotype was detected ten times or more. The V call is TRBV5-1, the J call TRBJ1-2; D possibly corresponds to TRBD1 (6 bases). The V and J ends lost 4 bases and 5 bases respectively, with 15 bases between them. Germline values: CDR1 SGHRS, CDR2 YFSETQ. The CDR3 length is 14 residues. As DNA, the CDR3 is TGCGCCAGCAGCCCGGGGGGGGCCACTTATGGCTACACCTTC. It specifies CASSPGGATYGYTF.

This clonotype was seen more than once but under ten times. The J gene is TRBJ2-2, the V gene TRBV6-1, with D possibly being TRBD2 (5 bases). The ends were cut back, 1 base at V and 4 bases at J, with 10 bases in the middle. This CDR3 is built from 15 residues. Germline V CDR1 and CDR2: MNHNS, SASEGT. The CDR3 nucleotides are TGTGCCAGCAGTGAAGGATGGGGAGCCACCGGGGAGCTGTTTTTT. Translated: CASSEGWGATGELFF.

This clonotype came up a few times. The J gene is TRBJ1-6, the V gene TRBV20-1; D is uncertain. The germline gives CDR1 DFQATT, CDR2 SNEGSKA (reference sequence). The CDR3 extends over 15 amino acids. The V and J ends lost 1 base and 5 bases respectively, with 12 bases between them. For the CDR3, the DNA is TGCAGTGCTAGAGTTTGGGGATCAGATAATTCACCCCTCCACTTT. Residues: CSARVWGSDNSPLHF.

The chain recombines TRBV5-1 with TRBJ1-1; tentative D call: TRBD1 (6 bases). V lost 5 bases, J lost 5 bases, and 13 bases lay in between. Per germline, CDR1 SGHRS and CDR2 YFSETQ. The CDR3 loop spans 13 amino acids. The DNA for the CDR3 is TGCGCCAGCAGTTCTGCCGGACAGACTGAAGCTTTCTTT. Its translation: CASSSAGQTEAFF.

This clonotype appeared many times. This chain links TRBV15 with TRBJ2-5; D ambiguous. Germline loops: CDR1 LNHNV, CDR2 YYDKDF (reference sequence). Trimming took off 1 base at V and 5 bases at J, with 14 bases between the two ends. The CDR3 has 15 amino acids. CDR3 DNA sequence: TGTGCCACCAGCAGAGCAGGCCGGCTGGGGGAGACCCAGTACTTC. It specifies CATSRAGRLGETQYF. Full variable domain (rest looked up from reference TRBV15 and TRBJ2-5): DAMVIQNPRYQVTQFGKPVTLSCSQTLNHNVMYWYQQKSSQAPKLLFHYYDKDFNNEADTPDNFQSRRPNTSFCFLDIRSPGLGDTAMYLCATSRAGRLGETQYFGPGTRLLVL.

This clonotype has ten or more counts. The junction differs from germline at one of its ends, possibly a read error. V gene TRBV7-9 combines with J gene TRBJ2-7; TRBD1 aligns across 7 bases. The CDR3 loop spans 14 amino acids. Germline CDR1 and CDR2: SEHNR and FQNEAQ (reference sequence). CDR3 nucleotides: TGTGCCAGCAGCTCAATTTACCCCACAGGGGAATCTAGCTTC. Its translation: CASSSIYPTGESSF.

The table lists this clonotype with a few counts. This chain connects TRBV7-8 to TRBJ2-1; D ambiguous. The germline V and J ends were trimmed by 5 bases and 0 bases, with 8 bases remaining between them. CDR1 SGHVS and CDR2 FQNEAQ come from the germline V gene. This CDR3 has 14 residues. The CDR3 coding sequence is TGTGCCAGCAGCGCCTTGAGCTCCTACAATGAGCAGTTCTTC. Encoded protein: CASSALSSYNEQFF.

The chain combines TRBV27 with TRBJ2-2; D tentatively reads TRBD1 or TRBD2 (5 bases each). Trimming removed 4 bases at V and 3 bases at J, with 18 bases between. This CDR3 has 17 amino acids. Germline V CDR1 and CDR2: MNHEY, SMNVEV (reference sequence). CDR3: CASSSVGTERDTGELFF. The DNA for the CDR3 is TGTGCCAGCAGTTCCGTAGGGACCGAGAGGGACACCGGGGAGCTGTTTTTT.

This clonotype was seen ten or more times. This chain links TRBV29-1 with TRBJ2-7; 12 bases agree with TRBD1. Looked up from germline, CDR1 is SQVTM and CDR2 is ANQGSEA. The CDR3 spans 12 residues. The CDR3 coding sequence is TGCAGTGCCGGGACAGGGGGCAACGAGCAGTACTTC. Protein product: CSAGTGGNEQYF.

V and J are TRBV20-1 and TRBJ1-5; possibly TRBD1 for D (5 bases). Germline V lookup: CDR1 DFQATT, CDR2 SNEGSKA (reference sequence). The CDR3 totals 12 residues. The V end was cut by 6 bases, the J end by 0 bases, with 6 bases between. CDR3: CSADSSNQPQHF. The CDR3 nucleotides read TGCAGTGCCGACAGTAGCAATCAGCCCCAGCATTTT.

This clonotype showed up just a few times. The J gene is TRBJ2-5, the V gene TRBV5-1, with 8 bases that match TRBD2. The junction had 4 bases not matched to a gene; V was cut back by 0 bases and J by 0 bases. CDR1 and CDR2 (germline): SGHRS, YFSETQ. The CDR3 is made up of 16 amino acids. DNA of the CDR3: TGCGCCAGCAGCTTGGGAGTAGCGGGGAACCAAGAGACCCAGTACTTC. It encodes CASSLGVAGNQETQYF.

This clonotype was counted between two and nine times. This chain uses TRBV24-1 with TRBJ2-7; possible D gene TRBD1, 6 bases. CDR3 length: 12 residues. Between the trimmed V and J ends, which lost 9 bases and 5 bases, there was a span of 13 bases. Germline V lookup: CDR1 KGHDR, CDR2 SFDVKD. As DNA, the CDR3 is TGTGCCACCCATACAGGGCGAGACGAGCAGTACTTC. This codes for CATHTGRDEQYF.

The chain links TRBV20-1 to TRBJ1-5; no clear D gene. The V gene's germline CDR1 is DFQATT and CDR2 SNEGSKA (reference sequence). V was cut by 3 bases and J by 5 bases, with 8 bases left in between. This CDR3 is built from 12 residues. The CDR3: CSASSGDQPQHF. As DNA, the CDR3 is TGCAGTGCTAGTTCCGGAGATCAGCCCCAGCATTTT.

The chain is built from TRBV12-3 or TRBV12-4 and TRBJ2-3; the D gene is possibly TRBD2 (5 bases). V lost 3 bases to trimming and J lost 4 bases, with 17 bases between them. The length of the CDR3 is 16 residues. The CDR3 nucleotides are TGTGCCAGCAGTTTCGTACTAGGTGGGCCCCCAGATACGCAGTATTTT. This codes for CASSFVLGGPPDTQYF.

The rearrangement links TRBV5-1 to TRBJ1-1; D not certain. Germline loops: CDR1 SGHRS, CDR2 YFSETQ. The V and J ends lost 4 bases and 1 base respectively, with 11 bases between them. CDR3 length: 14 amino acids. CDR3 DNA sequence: TGCGCCAGCAGCACTCCGGCGGAGAACACTGAAGCTTTCTTT. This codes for CASSTPAENTEAFF.

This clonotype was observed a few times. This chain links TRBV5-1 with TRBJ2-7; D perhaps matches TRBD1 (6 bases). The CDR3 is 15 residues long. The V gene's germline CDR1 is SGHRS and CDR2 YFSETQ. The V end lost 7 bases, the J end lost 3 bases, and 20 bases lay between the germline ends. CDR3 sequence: CASRTMTGLDYEQYF. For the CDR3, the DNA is TGCGCCAGCCGTACTATGACAGGCTTAGACTACGAGCAGTACTTC.

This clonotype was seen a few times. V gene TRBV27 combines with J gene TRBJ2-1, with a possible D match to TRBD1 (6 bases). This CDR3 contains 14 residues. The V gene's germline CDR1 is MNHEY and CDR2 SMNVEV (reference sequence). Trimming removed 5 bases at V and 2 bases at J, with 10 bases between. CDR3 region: CASSATGTYNEQFF. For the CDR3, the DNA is TGTGCCAGCAGTGCGACAGGAACCTACAATGAGCAGTTCTTC.

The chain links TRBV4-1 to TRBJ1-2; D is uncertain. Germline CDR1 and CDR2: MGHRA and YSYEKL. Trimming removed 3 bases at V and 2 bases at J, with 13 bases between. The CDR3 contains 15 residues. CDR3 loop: CASSHKGAGNYGYTF. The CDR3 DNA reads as TGCGCCAGCAGCCACAAAGGAGCGGGGAACTATGGCTACACCTTC.

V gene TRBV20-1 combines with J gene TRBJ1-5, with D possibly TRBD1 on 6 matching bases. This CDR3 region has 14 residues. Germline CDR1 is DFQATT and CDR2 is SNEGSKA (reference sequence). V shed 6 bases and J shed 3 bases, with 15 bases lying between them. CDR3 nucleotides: TGCAGTGCCCCGAGCCTGGGGGCCAATCAGCCCCAGCATTTT. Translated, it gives CSAPSLGANQPQHF.

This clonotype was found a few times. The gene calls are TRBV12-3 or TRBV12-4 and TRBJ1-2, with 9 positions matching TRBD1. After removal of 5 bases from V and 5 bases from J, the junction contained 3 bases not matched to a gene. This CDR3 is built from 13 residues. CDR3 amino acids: CASSTGQGYGYTF. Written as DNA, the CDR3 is TGTGCCAGCAGTACGGGACAGGGTTATGGCTACACCTTC.

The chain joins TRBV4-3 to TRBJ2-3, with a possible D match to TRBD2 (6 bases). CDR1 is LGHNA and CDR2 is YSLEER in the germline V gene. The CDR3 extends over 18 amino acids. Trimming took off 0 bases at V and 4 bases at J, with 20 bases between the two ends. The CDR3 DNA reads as TGCGCCAGCAGCCAAGATCGGGAGCTTTTCATCCTCCCAGATACGCAGTATTTT. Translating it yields CASSQDRELFILPDTQYF.

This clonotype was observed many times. The CDR3 DNA is TGTGCCAGCAGTTCTCAGAACACCGGGGAGCTGTTTTTT. Encoded protein: CASSSQNTGELFF. The chain has TRBV28 and TRBJ2-2; D call uncertain. V dropped 4 bases and J dropped 1 base, with 4 bases sitting between them. This CDR3 contains 13 residues. Germline CDR1 reads MDHEN; CDR2 reads SYDVKM. The whole variable domain, remainder taken from reference TRBV28 and TRBJ2-2, is DVKVTQSSRYLVKRTGEKVFLECVQDMDHENMFWYRQDPGLGLRLIYFSYDVKMKEKGDIPEGYSVSREKKERFSLILESASTNQTSMYLCASSSQNTGELFFGEGSRLTVL.

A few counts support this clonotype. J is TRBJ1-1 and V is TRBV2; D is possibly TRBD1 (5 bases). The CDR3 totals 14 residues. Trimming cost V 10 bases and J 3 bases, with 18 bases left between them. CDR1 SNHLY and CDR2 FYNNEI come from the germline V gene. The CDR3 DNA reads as TGTGCCACCGCATCTAGGGGTTCGGACACTGAAGCTTTCTTT. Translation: CATASRGSDTEAFF.